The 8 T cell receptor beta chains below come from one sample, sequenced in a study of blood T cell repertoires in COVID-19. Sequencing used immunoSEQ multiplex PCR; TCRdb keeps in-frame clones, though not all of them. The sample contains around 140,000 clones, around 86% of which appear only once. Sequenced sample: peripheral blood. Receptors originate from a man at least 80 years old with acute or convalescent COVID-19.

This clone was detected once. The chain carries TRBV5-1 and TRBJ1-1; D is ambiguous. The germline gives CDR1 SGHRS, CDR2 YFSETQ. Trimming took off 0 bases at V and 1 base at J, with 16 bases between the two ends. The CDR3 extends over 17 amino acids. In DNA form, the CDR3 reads TGCGCCAGCAGCTTGGGTATTTTGGCAGAACAGAACACTGAAGCTTTCTTT. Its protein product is CASSLGILAEQNTEAFF.

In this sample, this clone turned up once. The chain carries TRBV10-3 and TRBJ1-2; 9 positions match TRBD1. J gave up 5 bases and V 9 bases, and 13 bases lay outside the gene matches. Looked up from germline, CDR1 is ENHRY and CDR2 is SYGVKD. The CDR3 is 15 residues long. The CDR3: CAIHNRDRVGYGYTF. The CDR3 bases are TGTGCCATTCATAACCGGGACAGGGTTGGGTATGGCTACACCTTC.

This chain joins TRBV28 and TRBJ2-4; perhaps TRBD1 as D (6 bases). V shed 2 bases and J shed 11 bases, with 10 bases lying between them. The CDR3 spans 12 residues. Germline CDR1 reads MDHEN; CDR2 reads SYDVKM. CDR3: CASSLPRQVQYF. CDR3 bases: TGTGCCAGCAGTTTACCCAGACAGGTTCAGTACTTC.

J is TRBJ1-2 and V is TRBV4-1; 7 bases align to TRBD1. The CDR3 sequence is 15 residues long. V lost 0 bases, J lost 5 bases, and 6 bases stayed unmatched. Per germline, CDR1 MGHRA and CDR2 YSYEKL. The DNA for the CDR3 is TGCGCCAGCAGCCAAGAAAAGGGACAGCCATATGGCTACACCTTC. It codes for CASSQEKGQPYGYTF.

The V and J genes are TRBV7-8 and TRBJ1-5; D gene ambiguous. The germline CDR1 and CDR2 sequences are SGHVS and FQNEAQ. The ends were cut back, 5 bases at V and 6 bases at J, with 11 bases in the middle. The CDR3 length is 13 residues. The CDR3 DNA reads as TGTGCCAGCAGCGAGGGTCATGCTCAGCCCCAGCATTTT. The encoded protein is CASSEGHAQPQHF.

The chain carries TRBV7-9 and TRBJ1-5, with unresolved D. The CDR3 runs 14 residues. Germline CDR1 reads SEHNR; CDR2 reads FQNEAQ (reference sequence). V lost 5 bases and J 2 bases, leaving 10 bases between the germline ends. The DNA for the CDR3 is TGTGCCAGCAGCAGAGAGGGCGGCAATCAGCCCCAGCATTTT. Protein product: CASSREGGNQPQHF.

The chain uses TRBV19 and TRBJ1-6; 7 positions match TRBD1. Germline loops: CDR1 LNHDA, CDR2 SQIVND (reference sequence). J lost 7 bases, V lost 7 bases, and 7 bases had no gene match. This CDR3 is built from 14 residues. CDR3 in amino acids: CASTPDRTNSPLHF. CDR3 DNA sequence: TGTGCCAGTACCCCGGACAGGACCAATTCACCCCTCCACTTT.

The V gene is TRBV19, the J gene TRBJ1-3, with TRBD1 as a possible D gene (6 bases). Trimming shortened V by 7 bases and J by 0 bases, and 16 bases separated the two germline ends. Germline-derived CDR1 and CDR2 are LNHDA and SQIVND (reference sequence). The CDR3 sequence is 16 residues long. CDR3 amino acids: CASTTPDRHSGNTIYF. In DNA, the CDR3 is TGTGCCAGTACCACCCCGGACAGACACTCTGGAAACACCATATATTTT.